The rows below give T cell receptor beta chains drawn from one sample of a study of tumor and adjacent non-tumor tissue in lung cancer. TCRdb itself ran the multiplex PCR reads through MiXCR, one entry per CDR3 protein. The table lists approximately 79,000 distinct CDR3 sequences, around 57% of them singletons. The sequenced material came from lung tumor tissue. The receptor source for this set is a man aged 70-80 years with non-small cell lung cancer. Each CDR3 is given with its conserved first and last residue. D genes are given only for firm matches. Clone size appears in some rows only: once, few, many, or a class for an expanded clone.

j_gene: TRBJ2-5
len: 13
d_gene: .
v_gene: TRBV7-2
abundance: .
CDR3aa: CASSFEGLMAQYF
CDR3nt: TGTGCCAGCAGCTTCGAGGGTTTGATGGCCCAGTACTTC

j_gene: TRBJ1-2
len: 15
d_gene: .
v_gene: TRBV28
abundance: .
CDR3aa: CASSLRGMGDYGHSF
CDR3nt: TGTGCCAGCAGTTTACGTGGGATGGGGGACTATGGCCACAGCTTC

j_gene: TRBJ2-7
len: 14
d_gene: TRBD1
v_gene: TRBV6-1
abundance: many
CDR3aa: CASMPRQGAYEQYF
CDR3nt: TGTGCCAGCATGCCCCGACAGGGTGCCTACGAGCAGTACTTC

j_gene: TRBJ2-1
len: 14
d_gene: .
v_gene: TRBV11-2
abundance: .
CDR3aa: CASSLERLINVQFF
CDR3nt: TGTGCTAGCAGCTTAGAGAGGTTGATCAATGTGCAGTTCTTC

j_gene: TRBJ2-7
len: 13
d_gene: .
v_gene: TRBV5-4
abundance: many
CDR3aa: CASELPGIHEQYF
CDR3nt: TGTGCCAGCGAGTTGCCAGGGATACACGAGCAGTACTTC

j_gene: TRBJ2-7
len: 14
d_gene: .
v_gene: TRBV6-1
abundance: .
CDR3aa: CASSPRQDGYDQYF
CDR3nt: TGTGCCAGCAGCCCAAGACAAGACGGGTACGACCAATACTTC

j_gene: TRBJ2-1
len: 16
d_gene: TRBD2
v_gene: TRBV6-1
abundance: .
CDR3aa: CASSEGLAAHNNDQFF
CDR3nt: TGTGCTAGCAGTGAGGGACTAGCCGCCCATAACAATGACCAGTTCTTC

j_gene: TRBJ1-3
len: 16
d_gene: TRBD1
v_gene: TRBV11-2
abundance: .
CDR3aa: CVTSPLRQGAGNTIYF
CDR3nt: TGTGTCACTAGCCCTCTCCGCCAGGGGGCCGGAAACACCATATATTTT

j_gene: TRBJ2-1
len: 14
d_gene: .
v_gene: TRBV12-3/TRBV12-4
abundance: .
CDR3aa: CASSFGGRDNEQFF
CDR3nt: TGTGCTAGCAGTTTCGGCGGAAGGGACAATGAGCAGTTCTTC

j_gene: TRBJ2-7
len: 12
d_gene: TRBD1
v_gene: TRBV20-1
abundance: few
CDR3aa: CSARTGFYEQYF
CDR3nt: TGCAGTGCCAGGACAGGGTTTTACGAGCAGTACTTC

j_gene: TRBJ2-5
len: 14
d_gene: TRBD1
v_gene: TRBV4-2
abundance: .
CDR3aa: CASSLRTGGETQYF
CDR3nt: TGTGCCAGTAGCCTCCGGACAGGGGGAGAGACCCAGTACTTC

j_gene: TRBJ1-1
len: 15
d_gene: .
v_gene: TRBV28
abundance: once
CDR3aa: CASIPWVGRITEAFF
CDR3nt: TGTGCCAGCATTCCTTGGGTAGGGCGAATCACTGAAGCTTTCTTT

j_gene: TRBJ1-5
len: 18
d_gene: .
v_gene: TRBV28
abundance: .
CDR3aa: CASSPIARGRCSNQPQHF
CDR3nt: TGTGCCAGCAGTCCGATCGCCCGCGGGAGGTGCAGCAATCAGCCCCAGCATTTT

j_gene: TRBJ2-7
len: 11
d_gene: .
v_gene: TRBV11-2
abundance: .
CDR3aa: CAISPACEQYF
CDR3nt: TGTGCCATCAGCCCAGCCTGCGAGCAGTACTTC

j_gene: TRBJ2-1
len: 15
d_gene: TRBD2
v_gene: TRBV12-3/TRBV12-4
abundance: .
CDR3aa: CASSEAGWTYNEQFF
CDR3nt: TGTGCCAGCAGTGAAGCGGGATGGACCTACAATGAACAGTTCTTC

j_gene: TRBJ2-7
len: 15
d_gene: .
v_gene: TRBV19
abundance: many
CDR3aa: CASSRGPAESYEQYF
CDR3nt: TGTGCCAGTAGTCGGGGTCCCGCGGAGTCCTACGAGCAGTACTTC

j_gene: TRBJ2-5
len: 13
d_gene: .
v_gene: TRBV5-1
abundance: .
CDR3aa: CASSFGAQETQYF
CDR3nt: TGCGCCAGCAGCTTTGGTGCCCAAGAGACCCAGTACTTC

j_gene: TRBJ2-2
len: 13
d_gene: .
v_gene: TRBV11-2
abundance: .
CDR3aa: CASILKGTGELFF
CDR3nt: TGTGCCAGCATCTTAAAAGGAACTGGGGAGCTGTTTTTT

j_gene: TRBJ2-1
len: 14
d_gene: TRBD2
v_gene: TRBV5-1
abundance: many
CDR3aa: CASKKDSGSSEQFF
CDR3nt: TGCGCCAGCAAGAAAGATAGCGGGAGTAGTGAGCAGTTCTTC

j_gene: TRBJ2-3
len: 17
d_gene: TRBD2
v_gene: TRBV10-3
abundance: .
CDR3aa: CTISEVNSGSVTDTQYF
CDR3nt: TGTACCATCAGTGAGGTAAATAGCGGGAGCGTCACAGATACGCAGTATTTT

j_gene: TRBJ1-1
len: 13
d_gene: .
v_gene: TRBV12-3/TRBV12-4
abundance: many
CDR3aa: CASSFSSNTEAFF
CDR3nt: TGTGCCAGCAGTTTTTCATCGAACACTGAAGCTTTCTTT

j_gene: TRBJ1-2
len: 14
d_gene: TRBD1
v_gene: TRBV5-5
abundance: many
CDR3aa: CASATGGPNYGYTF
CDR3nt: TGTGCCAGCGCCACAGGGGGACCTAACTATGGCTACACCTTC

j_gene: TRBJ2-3
len: 14
d_gene: .
v_gene: TRBV20-1
abundance: .
CDR3aa: CSESGVGAGDTQYF
CDR3nt: TGCAGTGAATCGGGGGTCGGTGCCGGAGATACGCAGTATTTT

j_gene: TRBJ2-2
len: 18
d_gene: .
v_gene: TRBV6-6
abundance: many
CDR3aa: CASSYPPNGVKGTGELFF
CDR3nt: TGTGCCAGCAGTTACCCACCGAACGGGGTAAAGGGAACCGGGGAGCTGTTTTTT

j_gene: TRBJ2-7
len: 13
d_gene: TRBD1
v_gene: TRBV6-1
abundance: once
CDR3aa: CASRGTATYEQYF
CDR3nt: TGTGCCAGCAGGGGGACAGCCACCTACGAGCAGTATTTC

j_gene: TRBJ2-7
len: 11
d_gene: .
v_gene: TRBV5-6
abundance: once
CDR3aa: CASSLHAEQYF
CDR3nt: TGTGCCAGCAGCTTGCACGCCGAGCAGTACTTC

j_gene: TRBJ2-1
len: 15
d_gene: TRBD2
v_gene: TRBV20-1
abundance: .
CDR3aa: CSVRDRKRENNEQFF
CDR3nt: TGCAGTGTTAGAGATCGGAAGCGGGAGAACAATGAGCAGTTCTTC

j_gene: TRBJ1-2
len: 12
d_gene: .
v_gene: TRBV5-8
abundance: once
CDR3aa: CASSLERSGYTF
CDR3nt: TGTGCTAGCTCCTTGGAGAGGTCTGGCTACACCTTC

j_gene: TRBJ2-7
len: 13
d_gene: .
v_gene: TRBV5-6
abundance: .
CDR3aa: CASSRVARWEHYF
CDR3nt: TGTGCCAGCAGCCGTGTTGCCAGGTGGGAGCACTACTTC

j_gene: TRBJ2-5
len: 14
d_gene: .
v_gene: TRBV11-3
abundance: .
CDR3aa: CASSLQGPQETKYF
CDR3nt: TGTGCGAGTAGCTTACAGGGCCCCCAAGAGACCAAGTACTTC

j_gene: TRBJ2-7
len: 14
d_gene: .
v_gene: TRBV29-1
abundance: .
CDR3aa: CSVGGAAFSYEQHF
CDR3nt: TGCAGCGTTGGAGGGGCGGCCTTTTCCTACGAGCAGCACTTC

j_gene: TRBJ1-1
len: 14
d_gene: .
v_gene: TRBV28
abundance: .
CDR3aa: CASSWYSVDTEAFF
CDR3nt: TGTGCCAGCAGTTGGTACTCGGTAGACACTGAAGCTTTCTTT

j_gene: TRBJ2-2
len: 16
d_gene: .
v_gene: TRBV11-2
abundance: .
CDR3aa: CASGPNIISNTGQLFF
CDR3nt: TGTGCCAGCGGCCCAAACATAATCTCGAACACCGGGCAGCTGTTTTTT

j_gene: TRBJ2-5
len: 15
d_gene: .
v_gene: TRBV11-2
abundance: .
CDR3aa: CASNLGLAGHETQYF
CDR3nt: TGTGCCAGCAACTTAGGACTCGCCGGGCATGAGACACAGTACTTC

j_gene: TRBJ2-7
len: 15
d_gene: .
v_gene: TRBV10-3
abundance: .
CDR3aa: CTISSTLGGTCEQYF
CDR3nt: TGCACCATCAGCTCGACCTTGGGGGGCACGTGCGAGCAGTACTTC

j_gene: TRBJ2-2
len: 14
d_gene: TRBD2
v_gene: TRBV20-1
abundance: .
CDR3aa: CSASKGLYTWELFF
CDR3nt: TGCAGTGCTAGTAAGGGACTATACACCTGGGAGCTGTTTTTT

j_gene: TRBJ2-7
len: 17
d_gene: TRBD2
v_gene: TRBV11-2
abundance: .
CDR3aa: CGISPGGTSGSPYEQYF
CDR3nt: TGTGGCATCAGCCCGGGAGGGACTAGCGGGAGCCCCTACGAGCAGTACTTC

j_gene: TRBJ2-7
len: 20
d_gene: TRBD2
v_gene: TRBV6-2/TRBV6-3
abundance: many
CDR3aa: CASSLRGTSGRSGTRYEQYF
CDR3nt: TGTGCCAGCAGTCTACGAGGGACTAGCGGGAGATCAGGCACCCGGTACGAGCAGTACTTC

j_gene: TRBJ2-7
len: 14
d_gene: .
v_gene: TRBV5-6
abundance: many
CDR3aa: CASSLKGFAYEQYF
CDR3nt: TGTGCCAGCAGCTTGAAGGGCTTCGCCTACGAGCAGTACTTC

j_gene: TRBJ2-5
len: 13
d_gene: TRBD1
v_gene: TRBV5-4
abundance: many
CDR3aa: CASSLDRDETQYF
CDR3nt: TGTGCCAGCAGTTTAGACAGGGACGAGACCCAGTACTTC

j_gene: TRBJ2-5
len: 13
d_gene: TRBD1
v_gene: TRBV20-1
abundance: .
CDR3aa: CSAVTGGEETQYF
CDR3nt: TGCAGTGCTGTGACAGGGGGCGAAGAGACCCAGTACTTC

j_gene: TRBJ1-6
len: 16
d_gene: .
v_gene: TRBV20-1
abundance: .
CDR3aa: CSARVLTDSYNSPLHF
CDR3nt: TGCAGTGCTAGAGTGTTGACGGACTCCTATAATTCACCCCTCCACTTT

j_gene: TRBJ2-5
len: 14
d_gene: .
v_gene: TRBV13
abundance: once
CDR3aa: CASSSAWGEETQYF
CDR3nt: TGTGCTAGCAGCTCCGCATGGGGGGAGGAGACCCAGTACTTC

j_gene: TRBJ2-1
len: 12
d_gene: .
v_gene: TRBV6-5
abundance: .
CDR3aa: CASSLSAREQFF
CDR3nt: TGTGCCAGCAGCCTTTCAGCCAGGGAGCAGTTCTTC

j_gene: TRBJ2-1
len: 15
d_gene: .
v_gene: TRBV11-1
abundance: .
CDR3aa: CASSSLGQPNNEQFF
CDR3nt: TGTGCCAGCAGCTCCCTGGGACAACCTAACAATGAGCAGTTCTTC

j_gene: TRBJ1-1
len: 14
d_gene: TRBD1
v_gene: TRBV12-3/TRBV12-4
abundance: .
CDR3aa: CASTQGQRNTEAFF
CDR3nt: TGTGCCAGCACTCAGGGACAGAGAAACACTGAAGCTTTCTTT

j_gene: TRBJ1-4
len: 14
d_gene: .
v_gene: TRBV5-1
abundance: few
CDR3aa: CASTRAGAGEKLFF
CDR3nt: TGCGCCAGCACCAGGGCAGGGGCAGGTGAAAAACTGTTTTTT

j_gene: TRBJ2-3
len: 14
d_gene: .
v_gene: TRBV24-1
abundance: few
CDR3aa: CATSTRTSTDTQYF
CDR3nt: TGTGCCACCAGTACTCGGACTAGCACAGATACGCAGTATTTT